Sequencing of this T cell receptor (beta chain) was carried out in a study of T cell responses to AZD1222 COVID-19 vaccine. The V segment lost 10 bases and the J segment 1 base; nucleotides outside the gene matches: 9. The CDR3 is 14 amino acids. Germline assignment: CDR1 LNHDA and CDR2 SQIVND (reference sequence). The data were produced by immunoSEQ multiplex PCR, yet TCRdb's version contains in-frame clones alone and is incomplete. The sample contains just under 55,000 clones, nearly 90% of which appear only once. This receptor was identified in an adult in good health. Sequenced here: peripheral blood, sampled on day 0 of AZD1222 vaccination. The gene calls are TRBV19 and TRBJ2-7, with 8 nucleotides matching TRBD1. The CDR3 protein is CATKRGTGSYEQYF. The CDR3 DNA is TGTGCCACCAAAAGAGGGACAGGATCCTACGAGCAGTACTTC.